The next 18 T cell receptor beta chains were all read from a single sample in a study of T-cell memory formation after mild COVID-19. TCRdb reprocessed the 5' RACE reads with MiXCR, giving one entry per CDR3 protein. The table includes roughly 40,000 distinct CDR3 sequences, 7.3% detected once. Sequenced: PBMCs or a T cell subset sorted from them (not recorded which). Source of these receptors: a man between 18 and 29 years old who had mild COVID-19 (a few samples of this study predate the infection). Cell type and time point are not known.

There are a few counts of this clonotype. The CDR3: CASSALTGPEETQYF. As DNA, the CDR3 is TGCGCCAGCAGCGCGCTAACAGGACCCGAAGAGACCCAGTACTTC. The gene calls are TRBV5-1 and TRBJ2-5, with D possibly being TRBD1 (5 bases). Germline V gene sequence: CDR1 SGHRS, CDR2 YFSETQ. The CDR3 totals 15 residues. Trimming pared 4 bases from V and 3 bases from J, leaving 16 bases between.

This clonotype was recorded at least ten times. The chain carries TRBV5-1 and TRBJ2-2; D unclear. The CDR3 covers 15 residues. CDR1 is SGHRS and CDR2 is YFSETQ in the germline V gene. V shed 4 bases and J shed 0 bases, with 10 bases lying between them. The CDR3 nucleotides read TGCGCCAGCAGCGAGGACGGTCCGAACACCGGGGAGCTGTTTTTT. The encoded protein is CASSEDGPNTGELFF.

In its sample, this clonotype was seen many times. The rearrangement joins TRBV7-2 to TRBJ2-4; TRBD1 might be the D (5 bases). V lost 3 bases and J 5 bases, leaving 11 bases between the germline ends. Looked up from germline, CDR1 is SGHTA and CDR2 is FQGNSA. The CDR3 totals 14 residues. The CDR3 DNA sequence: TGTGCCAGCAGCTTCAGGGATGGGCAAAACATTCAGTACTTC. Translated: CASSFRDGQNIQYF. Using reference TRBV7-2 and TRBJ2-4 for the parts outside the CDR3, the full variable domain is GAGVSQSPSNKVTEKGKDVELRCDPISGHTALYWYRQSLGQGLEFLIYFQGNSAPDKSGLPSDRFSAERTGGSVSTLTIQRTQQEDSAVYLCASSFRDGQNIQYFGAGTRLSVL.

This clonotype was seen at least ten times. This chain links TRBV11-2 with TRBJ2-7, with 7 positions matching TRBD1. Germline values: CDR1 SGHAT, CDR2 FQNNGV. The CDR3 is 13 residues long. The CDR3 sequence is CASSLGDATGYRV. The CDR3 DNA follows: TGTGCCAGCAGCTTGGGGGATGCGACAGGGTATAGAGTC.

This clonotype was seen repeatedly, ten times or more. V usage is TRBV12-3 or TRBV12-4 and J usage is TRBJ2-5; D possibly corresponds to TRBD2 (7 bases). The V end was cut by 6 bases, the J end by 5 bases, with 19 bases between. The CDR3 totals 15 residues. The CDR3, as DNA: TGTGCCAGCAGCGCGGGGGACACTATTGGGGAGACCCAGTACTTC. Protein product: CASSAGDTIGETQYF.

The table lists this clonotype with a few counts. This rearrangement joins TRBV2 to TRBJ2-5; TRBD2 matches 16 bases. The trim removed 6 bases at V and 9 bases at J, leaving 4 bases unmatched. Germline CDR1 SNHLY, CDR2 FYNNEI. The CDR3 covers 14 residues. Written as DNA, the CDR3 is TGTGCCAGCAGCCCCGGGACTAGCGGGGGGGCCCAGTACTTC. This gives the protein CASSPGTSGGAQYF.

This clonotype was detected ten times or more. This chain links TRBV12-3 or TRBV12-4 with TRBJ2-7, with no clear D. The CDR3 sequence is 13 residues long. Trimming shortened V by 8 bases and J by 2 bases, and 13 bases separated the two germline ends. The CDR3 nucleotides are TGTGCCAGCGGCTCTTCACCTACCTACGAGCAGTACTTC. It is translated as CASGSSPTYEQYF.

V usage is TRBV5-5 and J usage is TRBJ2-1; D call uncertain. The ends were cut back, 0 bases at V and 6 bases at J, with 7 bases in the middle. The CDR3 covers 13 residues. The germline V gene encodes CDR1 SGHKS and CDR2 YYEKEE (reference sequence). CDR3: CASSLVLPNEQFF. CDR3 bases: TGTGCCAGCAGCTTGGTGCTACCCAATGAGCAGTTCTTC.

This clonotype turned up a few times. The chain has TRBV7-2 and TRBJ1-6; TRBD1 matches 9 bases. J was trimmed by 9 bases and V by 4 bases; bases with no gene match: 10. This CDR3 has 16 residues. From germline, CDR1 is SGHTA and CDR2 FQGNSA. For the CDR3, the DNA is TGTGCCAGCAGCTCCAACCCCGGGACAGGGCTTTCACCCCTCCACTTT. Translated, it gives CASSSNPGTGLSPLHF.

The gene calls are TRBV12-3 or TRBV12-4 and TRBJ1-4, with TRBD1 identical over 9 bases. Unmatched junction bases numbered 12, after V lost 5 bases and J lost 8 bases. The CDR3 covers 16 residues. The CDR3 DNA sequence: TGTGCCAGCAGTCGTACAGGGGGCGCGTTTAACGAAAAACTGTTTTTT. It codes for CASSRTGGAFNEKLFF.

This clonotype was counted between two and nine times. This chain connects TRBV20-1 to TRBJ1-2; a possible D gene is TRBD1 (5 bases). The CDR3 extends over 15 amino acids. V lost 0 bases and J 3 bases, leaving 14 bases between the germline ends. CDR1 and CDR2 from the germline V gene are DFQATT and SNEGSKA (reference sequence). CDR3 sequence: CSARDLRGGDYGYTF. The CDR3 coding sequence is TGCAGTGCTAGAGATTTGAGGGGAGGGGACTATGGCTACACCTTC.

This clonotype was recorded many times. The V and J genes are TRBV7-2 and TRBJ2-4, with D possibly TRBD2 on 5 matching bases. Germline V lookup: CDR1 SGHTA, CDR2 FQGNSA. Trimming shortened V by 5 bases and J by 3 bases, and 20 bases separated the two germline ends. The CDR3 is 17 residues long. The CDR3 region is CASSPHSGNSGKNIQYF. Here the CDR3 DNA reads TGTGCCAGCAGCCCGCACTCCGGGAATTCGGGCAAAAACATTCAGTACTTC.

This clonotype showed up just a few times. This chain uses TRBV9 with TRBJ2-7, with D unclear. Germline loops: CDR1 SGDLS, CDR2 YYNGEE. The CDR3 loop spans 12 amino acids. The V end lost 7 bases, the J end lost 2 bases, and 10 bases lay between the germline ends. The CDR3 coding sequence is TGTGCCAGCGGAACGGGCCCCTACGAGCAGTACTTC. This gives the protein CASGTGPYEQYF.

The sample holds a few counts of this clonotype. The V and J genes are TRBV5-1 and TRBJ1-5; tentative D call: TRBD1 (5 bases). The V gene's germline CDR1 is SGHRS and CDR2 YFSETQ. With 2 bases removed from V and 5 bases from J, the gap between germline ends came to 14 bases. The CDR3 runs to 15 residues. The DNA of the CDR3 is TGCGCCAGCAGCTTTGGGCTGGGGGATCATCAGCCCCAGCATTTT. It encodes CASSFGLGDHQPQHF.

The table lists this clonotype with a few counts. The chain is built from TRBV5-1 and TRBJ2-6, with D hard to call. The germline CDR1 and CDR2 sequences are SGHRS and YFSETQ. The CDR3 consists of 13 residues. Trimming shortened V by 7 bases and J by 2 bases, and 7 bases separated the two germline ends. In nucleotides, the CDR3 is TGCGCCAGCCGCGACCCTGGGGCCAACGTCCTGACTTTC. This sequence encodes CASRDPGANVLTF.

In this sample, this clonotype turned up many times. The genes are TRBV5-4 and TRBJ2-3; TRBD1 agrees at 8 bases. This CDR3 is 13 amino acids long. In germline, CDR1 is SGHNT, CDR2 YYREEE (reference sequence). The V segment lost 5 bases and the J segment 5 bases; nucleotides outside the gene matches: 4. CDR3: CASRPDRGDTQYF. CDR3 nucleotides: TGTGCCAGCAGACCCGACAGGGGAGATACGCAGTATTTT.

The chain joins TRBV7-9 to TRBJ2-1; 9 bases are shared with TRBD2. The CDR3 contains 16 residues. J was trimmed by 8 bases and V by 5 bases; bases with no gene match: 13. CDR1 and CDR2 from the germline V gene are SEHNR and FQNEAQ (reference sequence). The CDR3: CASSPPGLALLDEQFF. The CDR3 DNA is TGTGCCAGCAGCCCGCCGGGACTAGCCCTTTTGGATGAGCAGTTCTTC.

The gene calls are TRBV5-4 and TRBJ1-1; a weak D match, TRBD1 (5 bases). Germline-derived CDR1 and CDR2 are SGHNT and YYREEE (reference sequence). The germline V and J ends were trimmed by 3 bases and 2 bases, with 14 bases remaining between them. CDR3 length equals 15 residues. Written as DNA, the CDR3 is TGTGCCAGCAGCTCAGCAAACCAGGGTAACACTGAAGCTTTCTTT. Residues: CASSSANQGNTEAFF.